These T cell receptor beta chains were read from a single sample in a study of monozygotic twins with inflammatory bowel disease. TCRdb re-analyzed the 5' RACE reads; it lists each CDR3 protein once, without DNA. This repertoire includes approximately 85,000 distinct CDR3 sequences. The sample taken for sequencing was blood. Every receptor here comes from a human donor with ulcerative colitis or Crohn's disease, or a healthy co-twin of an affected twin (not recorded which). CDR3s include the opening cysteine and the closing phenylalanine or tryptophan. Only some rows state a clone size, as once, few, many or a class for expanded clones.

size,J,V,CDR3
NA,TRBJ2-1,TRBV20-1,CSATGEREQFF
NA,TRBJ1-2,TRBV7-9,CASSRSDSYNYGYTF
NA,TRBJ2-3,TRBV12-5,CASGPHLEPYF
NA,TRBJ1-1,TRBV7-2,CASSLSRTGFTEAFF
NA,TRBJ2-3,TRBV7-8,CASSLDGMAYTDTQYF
NA,TRBJ2-1,TRBV2,CASRDLRQSNEQFF
NA,TRBJ2-2,TRBV5-1,CASAEGADGELFF
NA,TRBJ2-2,TRBV20-1,CSARNARGINTGELFF
NA,TRBJ2-2,TRBV7-3,CASSTSTGGTGELFF
NA,TRBJ1-6,TRBV3-1,CASSPQHPTGSWNSPLHF
NA,TRBJ2-7,TRBV12-3/TRBV12-4,CASSPPRQGWFVEQYF
NA,TRBJ1-1,TRBV7-2,CASSPRQANTEAFF
NA,TRBJ1-6,TRBV20-1,CSAGTGGVGNSPLHF
NA,TRBJ2-2,TRBV5-1,CASSVGTSTGELFF
NA,TRBJ1-5,TRBV19,CASESLGAGNQPQHF
NA,TRBJ1-4,TRBV29-1,CSVRQNEKLFF
NA,TRBJ1-3,TRBV15,CATSSGPARSGNTIYF
NA,TRBJ2-1,TRBV5-1,CASGSGTREQFF
NA,TRBJ1-1,TRBV5-1,CASSHGQGGTEAFF
NA,TRBJ1-1,TRBV29-1,CSVTGRRTEAFF
NA,TRBJ1-6,TRBV3-1,CASSQFGTGQNSPLHF
NA,TRBJ2-7,TRBV25-1,CASSTSTGPYEQYF
NA,TRBJ2-7,TRBV6-1,CASRSQGPAYEQYF
NA,TRBJ1-5,TRBV16,CASSRTGGLDQPQHF
medium-sized,TRBJ2-1,TRBV5-1,CASSWGLAGYNEQFF
NA,TRBJ2-3,TRBV29-1,CSVPIQGAGAQYF
NA,TRBJ2-4,TRBV4-1,CASSPVELAKNIQYF
NA,TRBJ1-2,TRBV18,CASSPTGPAENFYGYTF
NA,TRBJ2-1,TRBV7-3,CASSPTGATRNEQFF
NA,TRBJ1-6,TRBV7-8,CASSLTSGRDNSPLHF
NA,TRBJ1-1,TRBV7-6,CASSLEIDPNTEAFF
NA,TRBJ1-2,TRBV7-2,CASSITYTNYGYTF
NA,TRBJ2-5,TRBV5-1,CASSFYLLRERETQYF
NA,TRBJ1-5,TRBV12-3/TRBV12-4,CASSDRTVSSNQPQHF
NA,TRBJ2-1,TRBV5-1,CASSLVGGGSNEQFF
NA,TRBJ2-7,TRBV7-8,CASSFIQGREQYF
NA,TRBJ1-5,TRBV11-2,CASSQGDRTNQPQHF
NA,TRBJ1-1,TRBV12-3/TRBV12-4,CASSEQENTEAFF
NA,TRBJ2-7,TRBV18,CASSPLGQGSSYEQYF
NA,TRBJ1-4,TRBV4-1,CASSQTGAGEKLFF
NA,TRBJ1-4,TRBV9,CASSRDSQATNEKLFF
NA,TRBJ2-2,TRBV27,CASSLAAGELFF
NA,TRBJ1-6,TRBV12-3/TRBV12-4,CASGPQGSYNSPLHF
NA,TRBJ2-2,TRBV5-1,CASSGMTGVYTGELFF
NA,TRBJ2-1,TRBV4-2,CASSPRSSSSGSSYNEQFF
NA,TRBJ1-1,TRBV9,CASSQGAEAFF
NA,TRBJ2-6,TRBV19,CASSTEGSGANVLTF
NA,TRBJ1-1,TRBV12-3/TRBV12-4,CASSPLGEAFF
NA,TRBJ2-5,TRBV27,CASSTRGAETQYF
NA,TRBJ2-2,TRBV20-1,CSASFQGVGTGELFF
NA,TRBJ1-1,TRBV6-2/TRBV6-3,CASSYSGMNTEAFF
NA,TRBJ1-3,TRBV27,CASSRGGVGNTIYF
NA,TRBJ2-3,TRBV20-1,CSARGGGDTQYF
NA,TRBJ1-2,TRBV3-1,CASGGGYGYTF
NA,TRBJ1-5,TRBV11-2,CASSAREGQPQHF
NA,TRBJ1-1,TRBV18,CASSPPRGAGLTEAFF
NA,TRBJ1-2,TRBV7-2,CASSLMLGAFYGYTF
NA,TRBJ2-2,TRBV5-1,CASSPDWTGNTGELFF
NA,TRBJ1-1,TRBV5-1,CASSPEPDRAEAFF